The T cell receptor (beta chain) described here comes from a study of breast tumors, draining lymph nodes, adjacent tissues. TCRdb passed the multiplex PCR reads through MiXCR, listing each CDR3 protein once. The data contain 70,000 to 95,000 distinct CDR3 sequences, roughly a fifth of them seen just once; the ten biggest clones take up 2% to 3%. Germline V CDR1 and CDR2: MNHEY, SMNVEV (reference sequence). V was pared by 1 base and J by 1 base, with 5 bases of the junction left unmatched. CDR3 size: 17 residues. Study findings and constraints: Tumor repertoires ranked between lymph nodes and nontumor tissue in diversity, with V and J gene preferences. Findings are consistent with lymph node origin and intratumoral expansion of most tumor T cells. The lymph node origin of tumor T cells was framed as consistent with a hypothesis, not demonstrated.

The lymph nodes were axillary draining lymph nodes from breast cancer patients. This clonotype was recorded many times. What it recognizes is unknown. The sequencing sample was made of axillary lymph node tissue. J is TRBJ2-5 and V is TRBV27, with 11 bases matching TRBD2. The TCR was taken from a female donor with breast cancer. Some clones in this sample may be carry-over from other donors' samples. The CDR3 region has the DNA TGTGCCAGCAGTTTATTCGGGACTAGCGGCCCCCAAGAGACCCAGTACTTC. This encodes CASSLFGTSGPQETQYF.